The sequence of this TCR beta chain was determined in a study of neurological immune-mediated disorders (dated by TCRdb to about 2019). A note on the overall study: Of the roughly 34 multiple sclerosis patients, 31 had relapsing-remitting MS and 3 had secondary progressive MS. Peripheral blood TCR-beta repertoires from patients with HTLV-I-associated myelopathy (HAM/TSP), patients with multiple sclerosis, and healthy controls were compared in the study using UMI-based sequencing. Longitudinal samples, technical triplicates and paired sorted CD4+ and CD8+ T-cell subsets, alongside PBMC samples, were included among the roughly 98 TCR-beta libraries. The cohort was made up of 60 to 75 subjects, consisting of some 15 HAM/TSP patients, 34 multiple sclerosis patients and around 20 healthy controls. Broader findings and caveats from the paper: TCR clonal expansion was greatest in HAM/TSP patients and smallest in MS patients, who ranked below even healthy controls. Across subjects, expanded clones never shared an identical CDR3 amino acid sequence, which suggests that the TCR-beta repertoires in every group were private. In phylogenetic analysis, the repertoires of 18 of 34 MS patients grouped into a cluster of related CDR3 sequences, which suggests a possible signature at the repertoire level. No association of the MS cluster with clinical or MRI features was observed, and the need for larger cohorts was stated by the authors.

Unmatched junction bases come to 6, with V trimmed by 2 bases and J by 4 bases. The germline V gene (reference sequence) yields LGHDT for CDR1 and YNNKEL for CDR2. Measured from the cysteine to the phenylalanine, the CDR3 is 17 residues long. The CDR3 DNA has 51 bases and is translated from base 1. For the unsorted PBMC libraries, 2 million PBMCs were stored in RNAlater at -80 degrees C until RNA extraction and were used to generate the libraries. The multiple sclerosis patients were enrolled in a US clinical protocol that evaluated disease progression with magnetic resonance imaging. Peripheral blood underwent Ficoll-Hypaque density gradient centrifugation to isolate PBMCs, which were then cryopreserved in liquid nitrogen. This clonotype appeared many times. Its binding antigen is unknown. It has no much larger one-base neighbor in the sample; base qualities were not kept. cDNA synthesis used template-switch 5'RACE with a primer carrying a 10-nucleotide random unique molecular identifier tagging each TCR transcript. Every sequencing run yielded over 170 million TCR-beta sequences covering 15-18 subjects. The RNeasy kit was used to extract total RNA. The KAPA Real-time Library Amplification kit was used to amplify TCR-beta VDJ regions with primers targeting the TCR constant region and the 5'RACE anchor. A first PCR added sample indexes and Illumina adaptors, after which a second PCR increased the library yield. After Ampure bead purification, the TCR product of roughly 650 bp was size-selected on a 2% E-gel SizeSelection system. Before pooling, libraries had their quality checked on a Bioanalyzer, their concentration measured with Qubit, and their quantity determined with the Kapa Library Quantification kit. An Illumina HiSeq 2500 sequenced the libraries paired-end 2 x 150 bp. To increase sequence diversity, about 24-32% phiX was spiked into each library pool. For the original study's pipeline: The quality-filtered reads were processed with the UMI-based MiGEC pipeline, whose error correction step removed more than 80% of the raw TCR sequences. VDJ genes were aligned to IMGT germline references, and clonotypes were defined by unique CDR3 amino acid sequence plus V-J genes. Clonal expansion, Shannon diversity and CDR3 relatedness were evaluated with VDJtools (CalcPairwiseDistances, ClusterSamples), while phylogenetic trees were built in CLCbio workbench. Expanded clones were defined as having at least 8 unique UMIs, based on coefficient-of-variation modelling across technical triplicates. The public reads were reprocessed in TCRdb via fastp at Q25 and MiXCR, keeping in-frame beta chains. Rows with a matching CDR3 protein are joined into one entry that keeps the most common DNA and genes. It is TCRdb's table, rather than the study itself, that gives the V and J calls and clone size. Present in this sample are around 69,000 distinct CDR3 sequences, about 4.9% of which were seen just once. Together, the top ten hold 5.5% to 8% of the sample.

The TCR sequence derives from a man aged 25 to 40 with multiple sclerosis. The V gene is TRBV3-1 and the J gene is TRBJ2-1; the central 12 bases match TRBD2. Sequenced: PBMCs. CDR3 reads: CASSQLRLAGAYNEQFF. The DNA is as follows: TGTGCCAGCAGCCAACTAAGACTAGCGGGGGCATACAATGAGCAGTTCTTC.